Listed below are T cell receptor beta chains from one sample, sequenced in a study of blood T cell repertoires in COVID-19. The repertoire was sequenced with immunoSEQ multiplex PCR; TCRdb's copy has only in-frame clones and lacks some. The repertoire holds under 200,000 clones, with around 91% as singletons. The sample taken for sequencing was PBMCs or T cells enriched from blood (not recorded which). These receptors originate from a woman aged 18 to 35 who had recovered from COVID-19. CDR3s include the opening cysteine and the closing phenylalanine or tryptophan. The order of the fields is CDR3 protein, CDR3 DNA, D gene, V gene, clone size, J gene. A D gene is named only where the DNA matches it firmly. Clone sizes are given selectively: once, few, many, or a class where the clone is expanded.

CDR3 protein: CASSFGGGAYNEQFF; CDR3 DNA: TGCGCCAGCAGCTTTGGAGGGGGCGCCTACAATGAGCAGTTCTTC; D gene: -; V gene: TRBV5-1; clone size: -; J gene: TRBJ2-1
CDR3 protein: CASSLGGSGFSYEQYF; CDR3 DNA: TGTGCCAGCAGCTTGGGGGGAAGCGGATTCTCCTACGAGCAGTACTTC; D gene: -; V gene: TRBV5-4; clone size: -; J gene: TRBJ2-7
CDR3 protein: CAWMLSRTDTQYF; CDR3 DNA: TGTGCCTGGATGCTGAGTCGCACAGATACGCAGTATTTT; D gene: -; V gene: TRBV30; clone size: -; J gene: TRBJ2-3
CDR3 protein: CAWSVLRRNEKLFF; CDR3 DNA: TGTGCCTGGAGTGTACTACGGAGGAATGAAAAACTGTTTTTT; D gene: -; V gene: TRBV30; clone size: -; J gene: TRBJ1-4
CDR3 protein: CASSPGLVGYDEQFF; CDR3 DNA: TGTGCCAGCAGCCCCGGACTAGTTGGGTACGATGAGCAGTTCTTC; D gene: TRBD2; V gene: TRBV7-3; clone size: -; J gene: TRBJ2-1
CDR3 protein: CASSSGTSGIGTDTQYF; CDR3 DNA: TGTGCCAGCTCATCCGGGACTAGCGGGATTGGGACAGATACGCAGTATTTT; D gene: TRBD2; V gene: TRBV18; clone size: -; J gene: TRBJ2-3
CDR3 protein: CASGYSSGNTGELFF; CDR3 DNA: TGTGCCAGCGGCTACTCTAGCGGTAACACCGGGGAGCTGTTTTTT; D gene: TRBD2; V gene: TRBV11-2; clone size: -; J gene: TRBJ2-2
CDR3 protein: CAGSLDNGLETYIPYEQYF; CDR3 DNA: TGTGCCGGCAGTTTAGATAACGGCTTAGAGACTTACATCCCCTACGAGCAGTACTTC; D gene: -; V gene: TRBV28; clone size: -; J gene: TRBJ2-7
CDR3 protein: CASSLWTSGNTGELFF; CDR3 DNA: TGTGCCAGCAGTTTGTGGACTAGCGGAAACACCGGGGAGCTGTTTTTT; D gene: TRBD2; V gene: TRBV28; clone size: -; J gene: TRBJ2-2
CDR3 protein: CASTGGQGATDTQYF; CDR3 DNA: TGTGCCAGCACCGGGGGACAGGGGGCAACAGATACGCAGTATTTT; D gene: TRBD1; V gene: TRBV28; clone size: -; J gene: TRBJ2-3
CDR3 protein: CASSLGGKNEQFF; CDR3 DNA: TGTGCCAGCTCCCTCGGAGGGAAGAATGAGCAGTTCTTC; D gene: -; V gene: TRBV4-2; clone size: -; J gene: TRBJ2-1
CDR3 protein: CASSLANFRAPLHF; CDR3 DNA: TGTGCCAGCAGCTTAGCGAATTTCCGAGCACCCCTCCACTTT; D gene: -; V gene: TRBV7-8; clone size: -; J gene: TRBJ1-6
CDR3 protein: CASSSRPAATRNEQFF; CDR3 DNA: TGTGCCAGCAGTTCCCGGCCTGCAGCTACGAGGAATGAGCAGTTCTTC; D gene: -; V gene: TRBV28; clone size: -; J gene: TRBJ2-1
CDR3 protein: CASSLYRTSVEQFF; CDR3 DNA: TGTGCCAGCAGTTTATACCGGACTAGCGTTGAGCAGTTCTTC; D gene: TRBD2; V gene: TRBV28; clone size: -; J gene: TRBJ2-1
CDR3 protein: CASSASSATDTQYF; CDR3 DNA: TGTGCCAGCAGCGCGTCTAGCGCCACAGATACGCAGTATTTT; D gene: -; V gene: TRBV6-5; clone size: few; J gene: TRBJ2-3
CDR3 protein: CASSYFAGAYEQYF; CDR3 DNA: TGTGCCAGCAGTTACTTCGCCGGTGCCTACGAGCAGTACTTC; D gene: -; V gene: TRBV6-2/TRBV6-3; clone size: few; J gene: TRBJ2-7
CDR3 protein: CASSRRTVATNEKLFF; CDR3 DNA: TGTGCCAGCAGCAGGAGGACAGTTGCAACTAATGAAAAACTGTTTTTT; D gene: -; V gene: TRBV11-2; clone size: -; J gene: TRBJ1-4
CDR3 protein: CASTQTVMNTEAFF; CDR3 DNA: TGTGCCAGCACACAAACAGTTATGAACACTGAAGCTTTCTTT; D gene: -; V gene: TRBV27; clone size: -; J gene: TRBJ1-1